The rows below give T cell receptor beta chains drawn from one sample of a study of Graves' ophthalmopathy and Graves' hyperthyroidism. TCRdb itself ran the multiplex PCR reads through MiXCR, one entry per CDR3 protein. The sample records about 500,000 distinct CDR3 sequences, around 15% being singletons. Sequenced: blood. These receptor sequences come from a woman aged 25 to 39 with Graves' ophthalmopathy. CDR3s include the opening cysteine and the closing phenylalanine or tryptophan. The order of the fields is clone size, V gene, J gene, D gene, CDR3 DNA, CDR3 protein. D genes are given only for firm matches. Where a row states a size, it is once, few, many or the class of an expanded clone; other rows omit it.

clone size: many; V gene: TRBV29-1; J gene: TRBJ2-7; D gene: TRBD1; CDR3 DNA: TGCAGCGTTGAAACCCAGGGGGCTGGAGAGCAGTACTTC; CDR3 protein: CSVETQGAGEQYF
clone size: few; V gene: TRBV27; J gene: TRBJ2-7; D gene: NA; CDR3 DNA: TGTGCCAGCAGCCGACCCAGACCCGGGGCTGCCCGTCCCGAGCAGTACTTC; CDR3 protein: CASSRPRPGAARPEQYF
clone size: many; V gene: TRBV6-1; J gene: TRBJ1-3; D gene: TRBD1; CDR3 DNA: TGTGCCAGCAGTGAAAGGGGGCACGAAATCAACACCATATATTTT; CDR3 protein: CASSERGHEINTIYF
clone size: few; V gene: TRBV7-3; J gene: TRBJ1-1; D gene: NA; CDR3 DNA: TGTGCCAGCAGCCCCTCGGCTGGGGGAATGACTGAAGCTTTCTTT; CDR3 protein: CASSPSAGGMTEAFF
clone size: many; V gene: TRBV29-1; J gene: TRBJ1-5; D gene: NA; CDR3 DNA: TGCAGCGTTGCCCAGCAACCTAATCAGCCCCAGCATTTT; CDR3 protein: CSVAQQPNQPQHF
clone size: many; V gene: TRBV7-9; J gene: TRBJ1-5; D gene: NA; CDR3 DNA: TGTGCCAGCAGCTCCGTTTATAGCAATCAGCCCCAGCATTTT; CDR3 protein: CASSSVYSNQPQHF
clone size: NA; V gene: TRBV12-3/TRBV12-4; J gene: TRBJ1-1; D gene: NA; CDR3 DNA: TGTGCCAGCAGTCTTAGAAGGGGAGTCGGGGCGAACACTGAAGCTTTCTTT; CDR3 protein: CASSLRRGVGANTEAFF
clone size: NA; V gene: TRBV7-2; J gene: TRBJ2-7; D gene: NA; CDR3 DNA: TGTGCCAGCAGCTTACCTGTGGGGTCCGAGCAGTACTTC; CDR3 protein: CASSLPVGSEQYF
clone size: many; V gene: TRBV5-1; J gene: TRBJ1-1; D gene: NA; CDR3 DNA: TGCGCCAGCAGCTTGGGGTCCACTCTAAACACTGAAGCTTTCTTT; CDR3 protein: CASSLGSTLNTEAFF
clone size: many; V gene: TRBV27; J gene: TRBJ1-3; D gene: TRBD1; CDR3 DNA: TGTGCCAGCAGTCCCTTAGGACAGGGGCCCTCTGGAAACACCATATATTTT; CDR3 protein: CASSPLGQGPSGNTIYF
clone size: many; V gene: TRBV20-1; J gene: TRBJ2-7; D gene: TRBD2; CDR3 DNA: TGCAGTGCTATCCCTAGCGGGGGCAAATTCTACGAGCAGTACTTC; CDR3 protein: CSAIPSGGKFYEQYF
clone size: many; V gene: TRBV30; J gene: TRBJ1-2; D gene: NA; CDR3 DNA: TGTGCCTGGAGTGTACCGTTCGTGCGCACATATGGCTACACCTTC; CDR3 protein: CAWSVPFVRTYGYTF
clone size: many; V gene: TRBV28; J gene: TRBJ2-4; D gene: NA; CDR3 DNA: TGTGCCAGCAGTTTGGACGGATACATTCAGTACTTC; CDR3 protein: CASSLDGYIQYF
clone size: many; V gene: TRBV12-3/TRBV12-4; J gene: TRBJ1-5; D gene: NA; CDR3 DNA: TGTGCCAGCAGACGGAGCAATCAGCCCCAGCATTTT; CDR3 protein: CASRRSNQPQHF